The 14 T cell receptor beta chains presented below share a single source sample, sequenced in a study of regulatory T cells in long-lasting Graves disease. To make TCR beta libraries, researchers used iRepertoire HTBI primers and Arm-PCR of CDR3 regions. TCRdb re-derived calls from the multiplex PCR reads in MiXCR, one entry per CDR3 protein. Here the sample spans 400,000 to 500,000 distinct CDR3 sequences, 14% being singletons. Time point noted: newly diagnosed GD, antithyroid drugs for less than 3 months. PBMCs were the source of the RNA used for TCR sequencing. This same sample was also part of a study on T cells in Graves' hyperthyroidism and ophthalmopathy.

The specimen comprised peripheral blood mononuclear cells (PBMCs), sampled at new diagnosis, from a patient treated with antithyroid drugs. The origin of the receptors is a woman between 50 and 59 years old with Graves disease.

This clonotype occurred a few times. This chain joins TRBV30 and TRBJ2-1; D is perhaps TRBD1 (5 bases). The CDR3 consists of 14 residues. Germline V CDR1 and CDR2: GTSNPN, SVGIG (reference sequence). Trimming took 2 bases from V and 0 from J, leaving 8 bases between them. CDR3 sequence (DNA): TGTGCCTGGAGTCAGGGTTTCTCCTACAATGAGCAGTTCTTC. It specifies CAWSQGFSYNEQFF.

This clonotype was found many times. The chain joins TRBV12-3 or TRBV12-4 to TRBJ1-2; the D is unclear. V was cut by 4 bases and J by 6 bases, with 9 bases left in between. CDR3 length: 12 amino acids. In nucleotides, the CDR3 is TGTGCCAGCAGTTCATTCGAGGATGGCTACACCTTC. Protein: CASSSFEDGYTF.

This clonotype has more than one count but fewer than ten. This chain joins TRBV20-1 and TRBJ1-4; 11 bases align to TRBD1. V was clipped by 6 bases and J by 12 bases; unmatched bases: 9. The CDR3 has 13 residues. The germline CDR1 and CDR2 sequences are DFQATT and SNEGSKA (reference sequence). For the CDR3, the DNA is TGCAGTGCCCGGACAGGGGGCTATTGGGAACTGTTTTTT. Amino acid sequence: CSARTGGYWELFF.

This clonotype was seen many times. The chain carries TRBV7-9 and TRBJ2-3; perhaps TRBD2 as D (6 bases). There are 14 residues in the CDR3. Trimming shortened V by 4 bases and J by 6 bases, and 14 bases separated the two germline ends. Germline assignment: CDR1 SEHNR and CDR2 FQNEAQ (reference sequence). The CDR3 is CASSSPGTWDTQYF. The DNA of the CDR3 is TGTGCCAGCAGCTCGCCGGGGACTTGGGATACGCAGTATTTT.

CDR3: CAWSTPGGYEQFF. CDR3 sequence (DNA): TGTGCCTGGAGTACACCAGGGGGCTATGAGCAGTTCTTC. The genes are TRBV30 and TRBJ2-1, with 8 bases identical to TRBD1. CDR1 and CDR2 (germline): GTSNPN, SVGIG (reference sequence). The CDR3 contains 13 residues. V dropped 2 bases and J dropped 8; count of bases not matched to a gene: 5.

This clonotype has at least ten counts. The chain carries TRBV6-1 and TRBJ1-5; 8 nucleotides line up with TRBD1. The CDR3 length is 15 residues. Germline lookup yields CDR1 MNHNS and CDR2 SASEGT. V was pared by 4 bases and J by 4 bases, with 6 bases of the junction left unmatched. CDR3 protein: CASSVGTGRNQPQHF. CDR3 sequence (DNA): TGTGCCAGCAGTGTCGGGACAGGACGGAATCAGCCCCAGCATTTT.

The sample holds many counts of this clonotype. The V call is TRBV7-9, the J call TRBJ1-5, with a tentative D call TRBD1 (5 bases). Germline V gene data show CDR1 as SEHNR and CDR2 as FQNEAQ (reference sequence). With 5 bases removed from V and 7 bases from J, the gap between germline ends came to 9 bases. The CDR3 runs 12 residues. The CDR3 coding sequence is TGTGCCAGCAGCAATCAGGGCCAGCCCCAGCATTTT. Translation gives CASSNQGQPQHF.

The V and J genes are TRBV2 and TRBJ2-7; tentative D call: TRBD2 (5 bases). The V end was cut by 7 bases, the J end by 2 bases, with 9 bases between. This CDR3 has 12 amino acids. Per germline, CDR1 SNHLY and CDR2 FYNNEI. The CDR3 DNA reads TGTGCCAGCAATTCACTAGCCTACGAGCAGTACTTC. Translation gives CASNSLAYEQYF. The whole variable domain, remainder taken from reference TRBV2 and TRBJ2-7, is EPEVTQTPSHQVTQMGQEVILRCVPISNHLYFYWYRQILGQKVEFLVSFYNNEISEKSEIFDDQFSVERPDGSNFTLKIRSTKLEDSAMYFCASNSLAYEQYFGPGTRLTVT.

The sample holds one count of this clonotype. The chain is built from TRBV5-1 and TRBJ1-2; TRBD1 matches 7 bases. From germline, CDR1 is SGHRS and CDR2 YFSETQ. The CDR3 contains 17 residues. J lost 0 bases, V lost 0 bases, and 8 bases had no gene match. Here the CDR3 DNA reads TGCGCCAGCAGCTTGGGGTCTGCCGGGACAGCTAACTATGGCTACACCTTC. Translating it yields CASSLGSAGTANYGYTF.

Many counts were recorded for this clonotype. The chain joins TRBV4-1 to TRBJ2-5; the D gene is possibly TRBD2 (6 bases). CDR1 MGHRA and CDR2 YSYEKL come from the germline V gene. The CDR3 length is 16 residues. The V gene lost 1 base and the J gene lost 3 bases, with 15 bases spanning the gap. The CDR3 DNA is TGCGCCAGCAGCCAAGGCGGGGTGCGATGGGAAGAGACCCAGTACTTC. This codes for CASSQGGVRWEETQYF.

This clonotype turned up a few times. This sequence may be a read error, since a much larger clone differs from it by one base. DNA of the CDR3: TGTGCCAGCAGCCCTGGATTCGACAATGAGCAGTTCTTC. Amino acid sequence: CASSPGFDNEQFF. The chain links TRBV3-1 to TRBJ2-1; D ambiguous. The ends were cut back, 4 bases at V and 5 bases at J, with 9 bases in the middle. Per germline, CDR1 LGHDT and CDR2 YNNKEL (reference sequence). CDR3 length: 13 residues.

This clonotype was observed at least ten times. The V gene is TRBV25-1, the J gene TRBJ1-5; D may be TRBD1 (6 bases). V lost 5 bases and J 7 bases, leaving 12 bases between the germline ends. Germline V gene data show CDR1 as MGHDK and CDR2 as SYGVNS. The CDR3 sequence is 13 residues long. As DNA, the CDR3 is TGTGCCAGCAGTCGGGGGGCTGGACAGCCCCAGCATTTT. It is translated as CASSRGAGQPQHF.

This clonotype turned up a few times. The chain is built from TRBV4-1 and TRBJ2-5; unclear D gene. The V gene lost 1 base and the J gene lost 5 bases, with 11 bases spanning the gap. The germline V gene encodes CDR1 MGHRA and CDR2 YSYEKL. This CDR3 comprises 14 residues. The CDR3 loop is CASSQGSRAETQYF. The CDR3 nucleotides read TGCGCCAGCAGCCAAGGTTCCAGAGCGGAGACCCAGTACTTC.

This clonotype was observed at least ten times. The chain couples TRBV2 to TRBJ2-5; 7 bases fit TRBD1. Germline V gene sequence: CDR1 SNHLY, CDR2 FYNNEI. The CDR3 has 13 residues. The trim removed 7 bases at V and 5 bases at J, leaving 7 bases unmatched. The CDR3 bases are TGTGCCAGCAACCCGCAGGGGGAGGAGACCCAGTACTTC. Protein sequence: CASNPQGEETQYF. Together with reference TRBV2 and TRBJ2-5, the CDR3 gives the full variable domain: EPEVTQTPSHQVTQMGQEVILRCVPISNHLYFYWYRQILGQKVEFLVSFYNNEISEKSEIFDDQFSVERPDGSNFTLKIRSTKLEDSAMYFCASNPQGEETQYFGPGTRLLVL.